A single sample gave rise to the 22 T cell receptor beta chains below, sequenced in a study of cytomegalovirus exposure and HLA in healthy donors. The PCR ran on 60 Vbeta and 13 Jbeta primers. The method was immunoSEQ multiplex PCR; TCRdb's version includes in-frame clones alone and lacks a portion of them. The top ten hold approximately 2.4% of the sample, which has approximately 81,000 clones, around 85% seen once. Material for sequencing was PBMCs. These receptors were taken from a woman in her 50s in good health and CMV-seronegative.

The chain carries TRBV9 and TRBJ1-1; D remains ambiguous. V shed 4 bases and J shed 4 bases, with 11 bases lying between them. The CDR3 covers 13 residues. Germline V gene data show CDR1 as SGDLS and CDR2 as YYNGEE. CDR3 sequence (DNA): TGTGCCAGCAGCCTAGGCCGGTCCACTGAAGCTTTCTTT. As protein: CASSLGRSTEAFF.

J is TRBJ2-2 and V is TRBV28; the D is unclear. The CDR3 has 15 amino acids. V lost 1 base and J lost 1, with 7 bases in between. Germline V lookup: CDR1 MDHEN, CDR2 SYDVKM. In DNA form, the CDR3 reads TGTGCCAGCAGTTTATTTCCAGGGAACACCGGGGAGCTGTTTTTT. Translation: CASSLFPGNTGELFF.

The chain is built from TRBV28 and TRBJ2-7; the match to TRBD2 covers 8 bases. V lost 2 bases to trimming and J lost 5 bases; unmatched junction nucleotides: 8. Germline CDR1 MDHEN, CDR2 SYDVKM. The CDR3 runs to 15 residues. CDR3 sequence (DNA): TGTGCCAGCAGTTTAGCTGGGACTAGGGGAAACGAGCAGTACTTC. Encoded protein: CASSLAGTRGNEQYF.

This chain joins TRBV14 and TRBJ2-3, with 12 bases that match TRBD2. V lost 0 bases to trimming and J lost 0 bases; unmatched junction nucleotides: 7. Germline CDR1 SGHDN, CDR2 FVKESK. This CDR3 has 19 amino acids. The CDR3 sequence: CASSQDRTSGVSSTDTQYF. The DNA for the CDR3 is TGTGCCAGCAGCCAAGATCGGACTAGCGGGGTCAGTAGCACAGATACGCAGTATTTT. Together with reference TRBV14 and TRBJ2-3, the CDR3 gives the full variable domain: EAGVTQFPSHSVIEKGQTVTLRCDPISGHDNLYWYRRVMGKEIKFLLHFVKESKQDESGMPNNRFLAERTGGTYSTLKVQPAELEDSGVYFCASSQDRTSGVSSTDTQYFGPGTRLTVL.

The rearrangement joins TRBV5-6 to TRBJ2-6, with D perhaps matching TRBD2 (6 bases). Germline lookup yields CDR1 SGHDT and CDR2 YYEEEE. The CDR3 has 15 amino acids. The V gene lost 4 bases and the J gene lost 3 bases, with 11 bases spanning the gap. CDR3 nucleotides: TGTGCCAGCAGCACGGGGACTTTTGGGGCCAACGTCCTGACTTTC. It is translated as CASSTGTFGANVLTF.

The sample holds one count of this clone. This chain joins TRBV13 and TRBJ2-3, with TRBD2 matching 8 bases. V shed 5 bases and J 2 bases; nucleotides not matched to a gene: 9. CDR1 is PRHDT, CDR2 FYEKMQ, per germline (reference sequence). This CDR3 is 16 amino acids long. CDR3 loop: CASSLLTSGYTDTQYF. Written as DNA, the CDR3 is TGTGCCAGCAGCCTGCTAACTAGCGGCTACACAGATACGCAGTATTTT. Together with reference TRBV13 and TRBJ2-3, the CDR3 gives the full variable domain: AAGVIQSPRHLIKEKRETATLKCYPIPRHDTVYWYQQGPGQDPQFLISFYEKMQSDKGSIPDRFSAQQFSDYHSELNMSSLELGDSALYFCASSLLTSGYTDTQYFGPGTRLTVL.

This rearrangement joins TRBV6-5 to TRBJ2-1; D remains ambiguous. Trimming took 8 bases from V and 8 from J, leaving 10 bases between them. CDR3 size: 11 residues. CDR1 and CDR2 (germline): MNHEY, SVGAGI. The DNA of the CDR3 is TGTGCCAGCGGCTGGAGCGATGAGCAGTTCTTC. Amino acids: CASGWSDEQFF.

This chain connects TRBV5-5 to TRBJ2-7; 8 bases are a match to TRBD2. This CDR3 has 15 residues. In germline, CDR1 is SGHKS, CDR2 YYEKEE (reference sequence). J was trimmed by 2 bases and V by 0 bases; bases with no gene match: 4. The CDR3 region has the DNA TGTGCCAGCAGCTTGGCGCGGGGGGCTCCCTACGAGCAGTACGTC. It translates to CASSLARGAPYEQYV.

V is TRBV7-9 and J is TRBJ2-7, with 10 bases lining up with TRBD1. The CDR3 loop spans 14 amino acids. Germline lookup yields CDR1 SEHNR and CDR2 FQNEAQ (reference sequence). V dropped 5 bases and J dropped 4; count of bases not matched to a gene: 5. The CDR3 nucleotides are TGTGCCAGCAGCCACCCGGGACAGGGGTACGAGCAGTACTTC. Its translation: CASSHPGQGYEQYF.

The table lists this clone with a few counts. J is TRBJ2-1 and V is TRBV6-1; D is possibly TRBD1 (6 bases). V was trimmed by 3 bases and J by 6 bases, leaving 24 bases between them. Germline values: CDR1 MNHNS, CDR2 SASEGT. CDR3 length equals 18 residues. Written as DNA, the CDR3 is TGTGCCAGCAGTGACCTGGGTTTCGGACAGAGGGCACCCAATGAGCAGTTCTTC. Its translation: CASSDLGFGQRAPNEQFF.

J is TRBJ1-1 and V is TRBV2, with 7 bases lining up with TRBD1. The CDR3 sequence is 14 residues long. The junction had 4 bases not matched to a gene; V was cut back by 6 bases and J by 0 bases. Germline CDR1 reads SNHLY; CDR2 reads FYNNEI. CDR3 nucleotides: TGTGCCAGCAGGGGGGACAGCATGAACACTGAAGCTTTCTTT. Its translation is CASRGDSMNTEAFF.

The rearrangement links TRBV4-1 to TRBJ2-2; TRBD1 aligns across 8 bases. V trimming: 2 bases; J trimming: 6 bases; junction bases outside the gene matches: 5. The CDR3 spans 15 residues. Germline CDR1 is MGHRA and CDR2 is YSYEKL. The CDR3 DNA is TGCGCCAGCAGCCAAACGGGACAGGCGCCCGGGGAGCTGTTTTTT. It codes for CASSQTGQAPGELFF.

The chain uses TRBV18 and TRBJ1-1, with 7 bases identical to TRBD1. V gave up 2 bases and J gave up 1 base; unmatched junction bases: 4. Germline values: CDR1 KGHSH, CDR2 LQKENI. The CDR3 length is 15 residues. CDR3 bases: TGTGCCAGCTCACCATCATGGACAGGGAACACTGAAGCTTTCTTT. Protein sequence: CASSPSWTGNTEAFF.

The V gene is TRBV28, the J gene TRBJ1-5; 8 nucleotides agree with TRBD1. V shed 5 bases and J 4 bases; nucleotides not matched to a gene: 16. Germline V gene data show CDR1 as MDHEN and CDR2 as SYDVKM. The CDR3 has 18 residues. CDR3 sequence: CASSLTGGTGGSNQPQHF. In DNA, the CDR3 is TGTGCCAGCAGTCTCACTGGCGGGACAGGTGGTAGTAATCAGCCCCAGCATTTT.

This clone appeared once. J is TRBJ2-7 and V is TRBV4-1; 8 nucleotides align to TRBD2. Germline V lookup: CDR1 MGHRA, CDR2 YSYEKL. The V gene end was trimmed by 3 bases and the J gene end by 0 bases; junction bases not matched to a gene: 4. The length of the CDR3 is 15 residues. Written as DNA, the CDR3 is TGCGCCAGCAGCCACCCGGGGGGGTCCTCCTACGAGCAGTACGTC. Its protein is CASSHPGGSSYEQYV.

The V gene is TRBV10-3, the J gene TRBJ1-1; unclear D gene. V dropped 5 bases and J dropped 4 bases, with 8 bases sitting between them. The V gene's germline CDR1 is ENHRY and CDR2 SYGVKD. This CDR3 has 12 amino acids. The CDR3 DNA reads TGTGCCATCAGTCGGGGTGTCACTGAAGCTTTCTTT. It translates to CAISRGVTEAFF.

The rearrangement links TRBV11-2 to TRBJ2-7, with 7 bases matching TRBD1. From germline, CDR1 is SGHAT and CDR2 FQNNGV. CDR3 length: 14 residues. Losses at the gene ends were 2 bases for V and 2 bases for J; bases not matched to a gene: 3. The CDR3 region is CASSLWTGTYEQYV. The DNA of the CDR3 is TGTGCCAGCAGCTTATGGACAGGAACCTACGAGCAGTACGTC.

V is TRBV4-1 and J is TRBJ2-1, with TRBD2 identical over 9 bases. The germline gives CDR1 MGHRA, CDR2 YSYEKL. There are 18 residues in the CDR3. Trimming cost V 3 bases and J 4 bases; bases outside gene matches: 13. Here the CDR3 DNA reads TGCGCCAGCAGCCATCTTAGGGAGGCTAGCGGGACATACAATGAGCAGTTCTTC. It codes for CASSHLREASGTYNEQFF.

The table lists this clone with a count of one. The rearrangement uses TRBV19 and TRBJ2-3, with 9 nucleotides matching TRBD1. Germline CDR1 reads LNHDA; CDR2 reads SQIVND (reference sequence). CDR3 length equals 15 residues. The junction had 5 bases not matched to a gene; V was cut back by 7 bases and J by 0 bases. The CDR3 sequence: CASTDRGSSTDTQYF. The DNA for the CDR3 is TGTGCCAGTACCGACAGGGGGAGTAGCACAGATACGCAGTATTTT. The entire variable domain, with the rest obtained from reference TRBV19 and TRBJ2-3, is as follows: DGGITQSPKYLFRKEGQNVTLSCEQNLNHDAMYWYRQDPGQGLRLIYYSQIVNDFQKGDIAEGYSVSREKKESFPLTVTSAQKNPTAFYLCASTDRGSSTDTQYFGPGTRLTVL.

The table lists this clone with a count of one. This sequence joins TRBV25-1 and TRBJ1-1; D not resolved. V lost 0 bases, J lost 7 bases, and 6 bases lay in between. CDR1 and CDR2 from the germline V gene are MGHDK and SYGVNS. CDR3 length equals 12 residues. The CDR3 protein is CASSEYPSEAFF. The CDR3 bases are TGTGCCAGCAGTGAATATCCTAGTGAAGCTTTCTTT.

There are a few counts of this clone. The chain has TRBV19 and TRBJ1-1; D is unclear. Trimming removed 1 base from V and 10 bases from J, with 22 bases in between. The CDR3 is 16 residues long. CDR1 LNHDA and CDR2 SQIVND come from the germline V gene (reference sequence). This CDR3 is CASSIGTLRKVGGAFF. The CDR3 DNA follows: TGTGCCAGTAGTATAGGGACCCTCCGAAAAGTTGGAGGAGCTTTCTTT.

V usage is TRBV4-3 and J usage is TRBJ1-2; D gene ambiguous. CDR3 size: 15 residues. V dropped 1 base and J dropped 8 bases, with 17 bases sitting between them. Per germline, CDR1 LGHNA and CDR2 YSLEER. The CDR3 region is CASSQGGSLVGGYTF. The CDR3 coding sequence is TGCGCCAGCAGCCAAGGAGGGAGTCTAGTGGGAGGCTACACCTTC.